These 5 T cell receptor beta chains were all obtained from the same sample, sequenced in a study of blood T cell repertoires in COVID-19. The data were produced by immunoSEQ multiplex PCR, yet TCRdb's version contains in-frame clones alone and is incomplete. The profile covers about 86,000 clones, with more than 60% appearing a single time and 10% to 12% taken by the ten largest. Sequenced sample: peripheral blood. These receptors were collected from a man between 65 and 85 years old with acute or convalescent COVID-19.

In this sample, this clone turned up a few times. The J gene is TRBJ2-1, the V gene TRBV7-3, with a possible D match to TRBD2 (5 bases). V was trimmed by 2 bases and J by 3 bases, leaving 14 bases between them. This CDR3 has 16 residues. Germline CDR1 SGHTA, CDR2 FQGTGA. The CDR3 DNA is TGTGCCAGCAGCTTAGGAGGTAGTGGAATCTACAATGAGCAGTTCTTC. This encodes CASSLGGSGIYNEQFF.

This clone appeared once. CDR3 sequence: CASSPLTGGRRSYNSPLHF. In nucleotides, the CDR3 is TGTGCCAGCAGCCCCCTGACAGGGGGAAGGAGGTCCTATAATTCACCCCTCCACTTT. This sequence joins TRBV11-3 and TRBJ1-6; 9 nucleotides line up with TRBD1. Germline trimming cut 5 bases from V and 1 base from J; bases unmatched to any gene: 12. CDR3 length: 19 amino acids. Germline assignment: CDR1 SGHNT and CDR2 YENEEA.

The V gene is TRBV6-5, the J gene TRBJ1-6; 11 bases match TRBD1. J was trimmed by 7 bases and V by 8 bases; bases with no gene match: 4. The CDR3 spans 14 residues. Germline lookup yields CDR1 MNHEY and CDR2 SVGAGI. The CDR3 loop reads CASWDRGYNSPLHF. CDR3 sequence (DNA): TGTGCCAGCTGGGACAGGGGGTACAATTCACCCCTCCACTTT.

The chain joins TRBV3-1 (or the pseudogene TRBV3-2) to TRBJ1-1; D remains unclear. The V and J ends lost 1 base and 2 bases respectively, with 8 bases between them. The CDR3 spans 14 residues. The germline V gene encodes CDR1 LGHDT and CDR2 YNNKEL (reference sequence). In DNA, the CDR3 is TGTGCCAGCAGCCAAGGACTACGAAACACTGAAGCTTTCTTT. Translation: CASSQGLRNTEAFF.

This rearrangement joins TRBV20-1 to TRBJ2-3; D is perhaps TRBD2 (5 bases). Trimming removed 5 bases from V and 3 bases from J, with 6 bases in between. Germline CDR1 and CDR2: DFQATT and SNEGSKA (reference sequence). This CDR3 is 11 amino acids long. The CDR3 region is CSAWETDTQYF. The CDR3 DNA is TGCAGTGCTTGGGAGACAGATACGCAGTATTTT.